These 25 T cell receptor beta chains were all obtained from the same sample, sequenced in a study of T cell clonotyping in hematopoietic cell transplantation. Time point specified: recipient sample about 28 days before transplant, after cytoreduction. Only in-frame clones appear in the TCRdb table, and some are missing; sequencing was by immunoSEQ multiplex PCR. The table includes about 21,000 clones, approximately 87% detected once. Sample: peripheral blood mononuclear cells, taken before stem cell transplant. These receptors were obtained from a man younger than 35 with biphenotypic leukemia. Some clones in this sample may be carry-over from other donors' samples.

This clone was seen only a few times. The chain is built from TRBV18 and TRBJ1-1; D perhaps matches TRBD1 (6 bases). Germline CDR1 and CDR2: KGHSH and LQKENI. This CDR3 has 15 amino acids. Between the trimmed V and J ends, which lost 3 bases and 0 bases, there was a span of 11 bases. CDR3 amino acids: CASSPAQGLNTEAFF. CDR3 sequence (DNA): TGTGCCAGCTCACCTGCACAGGGACTGAACACTGAAGCTTTCTTT.

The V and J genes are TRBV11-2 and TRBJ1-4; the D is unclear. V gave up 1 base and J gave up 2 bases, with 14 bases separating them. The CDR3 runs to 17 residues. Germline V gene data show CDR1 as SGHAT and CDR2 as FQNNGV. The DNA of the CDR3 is TGTGCCAGCAGCTTAGGGGCTATTCGCGGGACTAATGAAAAACTGTTTTTT. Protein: CASSLGAIRGTNEKLFF.

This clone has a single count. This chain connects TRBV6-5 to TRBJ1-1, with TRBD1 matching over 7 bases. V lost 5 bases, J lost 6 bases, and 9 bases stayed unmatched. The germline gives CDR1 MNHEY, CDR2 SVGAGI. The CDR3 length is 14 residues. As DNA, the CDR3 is TGTGCCAGCAGTACGAAAACAGGGGTTGCTGAAGCTTTCTTT. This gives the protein CASSTKTGVAEAFF.

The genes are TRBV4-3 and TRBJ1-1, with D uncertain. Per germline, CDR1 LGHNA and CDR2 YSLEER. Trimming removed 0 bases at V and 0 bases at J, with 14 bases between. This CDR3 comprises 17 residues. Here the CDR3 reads CASSQDFAGVLNTEAFF. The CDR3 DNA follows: TGCGCCAGCAGCCAAGATTTTGCAGGAGTCTTGAACACTGAAGCTTTCTTT.

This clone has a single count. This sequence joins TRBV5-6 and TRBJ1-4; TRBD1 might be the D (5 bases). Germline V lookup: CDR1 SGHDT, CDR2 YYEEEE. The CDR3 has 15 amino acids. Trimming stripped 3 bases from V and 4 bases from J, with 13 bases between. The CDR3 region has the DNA TGTGCCAGCAGCTCCAAGGCAGGGAGTAATGAAAAACTGTTTTTT. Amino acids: CASSSKAGSNEKLFF.

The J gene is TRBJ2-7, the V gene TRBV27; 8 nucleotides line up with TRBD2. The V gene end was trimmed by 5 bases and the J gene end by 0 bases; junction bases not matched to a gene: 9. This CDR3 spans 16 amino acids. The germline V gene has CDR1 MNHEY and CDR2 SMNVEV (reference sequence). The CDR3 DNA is TGTGCCAGCAGTCCCAGTAGCGGGGAGAGCTCCTACGAGCAGTACTTC. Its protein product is CASSPSSGESSYEQYF.

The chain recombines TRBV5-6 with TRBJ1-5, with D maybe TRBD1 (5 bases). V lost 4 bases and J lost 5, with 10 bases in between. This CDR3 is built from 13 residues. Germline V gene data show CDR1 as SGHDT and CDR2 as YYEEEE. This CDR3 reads CASSRDGYQPQHF. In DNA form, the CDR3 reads TGTGCCAGCAGCCGGGACGGGTATCAGCCCCAGCATTTT.

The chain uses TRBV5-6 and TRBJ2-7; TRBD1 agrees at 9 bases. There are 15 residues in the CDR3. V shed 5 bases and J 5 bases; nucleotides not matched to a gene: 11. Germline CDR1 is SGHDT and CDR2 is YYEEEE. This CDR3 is CASRDLGQGIDEQYF. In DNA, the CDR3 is TGTGCCAGCAGGGACCTGGGACAGGGTATCGACGAGCAGTACTTC.

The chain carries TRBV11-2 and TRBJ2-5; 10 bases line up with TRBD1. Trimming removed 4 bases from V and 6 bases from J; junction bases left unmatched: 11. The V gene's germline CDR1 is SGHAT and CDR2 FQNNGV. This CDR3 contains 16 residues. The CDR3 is CASSSWTGQGGKTQYF. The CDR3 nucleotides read TGTGCCAGCAGCTCCTGGACCGGACAGGGGGGGAAGACCCAGTACTTC.

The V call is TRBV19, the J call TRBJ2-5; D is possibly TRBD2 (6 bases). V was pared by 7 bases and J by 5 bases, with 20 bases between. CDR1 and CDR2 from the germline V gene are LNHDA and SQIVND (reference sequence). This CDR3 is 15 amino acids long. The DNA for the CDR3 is TGTGCCAGTACCCGGGCGAGGGGCGCGGGGGAGACCCAGTACTTC. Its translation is CASTRARGAGETQYF.

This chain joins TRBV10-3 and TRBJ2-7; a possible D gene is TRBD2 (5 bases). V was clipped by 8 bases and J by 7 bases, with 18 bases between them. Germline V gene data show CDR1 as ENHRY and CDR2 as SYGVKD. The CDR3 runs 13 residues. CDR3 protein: CAIGNDYLYEQYF. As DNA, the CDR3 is TGTGCCATCGGTAATGACTATCTTTATGAGCAGTACTTC.

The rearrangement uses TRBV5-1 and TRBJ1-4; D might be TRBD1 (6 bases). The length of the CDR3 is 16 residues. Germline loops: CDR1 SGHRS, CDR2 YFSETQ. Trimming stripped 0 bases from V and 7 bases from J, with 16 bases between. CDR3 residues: CASSLGVTGAGEKLFF. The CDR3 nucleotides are TGCGCCAGCAGCTTGGGGGTTACGGGGGCCGGTGAAAAACTGTTTTTT.

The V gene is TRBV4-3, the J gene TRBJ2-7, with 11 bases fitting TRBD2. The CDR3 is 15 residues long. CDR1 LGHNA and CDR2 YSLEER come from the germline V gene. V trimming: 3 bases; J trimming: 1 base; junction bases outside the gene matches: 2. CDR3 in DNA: TGCGCCAGCAGCCACGCTAGCGGGGGGTCCTACGAGCAGTACTTC. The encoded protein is CASSHASGGSYEQYF.

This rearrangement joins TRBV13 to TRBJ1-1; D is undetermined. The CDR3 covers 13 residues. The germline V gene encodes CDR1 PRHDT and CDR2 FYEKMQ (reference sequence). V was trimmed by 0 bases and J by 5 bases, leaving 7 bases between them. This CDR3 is CASSLGLWTEAFF. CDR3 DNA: TGTGCCAGCAGCTTAGGCCTATGGACTGAAGCTTTCTTT.

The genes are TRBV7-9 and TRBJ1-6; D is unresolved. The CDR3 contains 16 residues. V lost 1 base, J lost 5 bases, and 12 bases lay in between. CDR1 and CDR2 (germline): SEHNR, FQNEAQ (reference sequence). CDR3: CASSLEPGLNNSPLHF. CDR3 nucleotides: TGTGCCAGCAGCTTAGAACCGGGCCTCAATAATTCACCCCTCCACTTT.

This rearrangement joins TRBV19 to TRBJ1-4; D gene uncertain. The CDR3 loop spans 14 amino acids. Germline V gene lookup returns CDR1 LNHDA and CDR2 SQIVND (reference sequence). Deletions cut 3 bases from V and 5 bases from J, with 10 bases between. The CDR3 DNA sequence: TGTGCCAGTAGTATGACGGGCCAAAATGAAAAACTGTTTTTT. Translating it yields CASSMTGQNEKLFF. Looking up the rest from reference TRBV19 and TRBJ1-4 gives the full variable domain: DGGITQSPKYLFRKEGQNVTLSCEQNLNHDAMYWYRQDPGQGLRLIYYSQIVNDFQKGDIAEGYSVSREKKESFPLTVTSAQKNPTAFYLCASSMTGQNEKLFFGSGTQLSVL.

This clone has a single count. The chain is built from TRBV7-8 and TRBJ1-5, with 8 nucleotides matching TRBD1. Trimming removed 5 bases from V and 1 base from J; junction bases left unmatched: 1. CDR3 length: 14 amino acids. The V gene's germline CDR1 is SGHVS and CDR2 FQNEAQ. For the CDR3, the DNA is TGTGCCAGCAGCCACAGGGGGAGCAATCAGCCCCAGCATTTT. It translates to CASSHRGSNQPQHF.

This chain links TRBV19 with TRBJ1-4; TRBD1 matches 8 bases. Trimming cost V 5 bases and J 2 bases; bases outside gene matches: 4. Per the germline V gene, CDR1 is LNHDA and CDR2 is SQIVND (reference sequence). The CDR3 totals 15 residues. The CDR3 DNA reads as TGTGCCAGTAGTTCGCAGGGGGCGACTAATGAAAAACTGTTTTTT. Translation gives CASSSQGATNEKLFF.

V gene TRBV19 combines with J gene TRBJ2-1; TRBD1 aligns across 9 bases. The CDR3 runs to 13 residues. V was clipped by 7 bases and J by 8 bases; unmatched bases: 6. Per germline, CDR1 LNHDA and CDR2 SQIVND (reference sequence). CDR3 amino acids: CASNWGQGDEQFF. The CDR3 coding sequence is TGTGCCAGTAATTGGGGACAGGGCGATGAGCAGTTCTTC.

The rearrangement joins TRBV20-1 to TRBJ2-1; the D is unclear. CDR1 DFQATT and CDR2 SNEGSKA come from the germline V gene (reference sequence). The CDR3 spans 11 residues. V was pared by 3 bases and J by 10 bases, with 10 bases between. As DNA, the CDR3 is TGCAGTGCTAGGAGGTCGGCCGAGCAGTTCTTC. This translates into CSARRSAEQFF.

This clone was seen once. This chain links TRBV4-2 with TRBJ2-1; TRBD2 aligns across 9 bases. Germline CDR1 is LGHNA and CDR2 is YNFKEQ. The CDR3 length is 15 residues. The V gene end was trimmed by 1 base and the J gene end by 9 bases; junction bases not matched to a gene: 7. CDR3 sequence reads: CASSQGAGGYPEQFF. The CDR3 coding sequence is TGTGCCAGCAGCCAAGGGGCGGGGGGGTACCCTGAGCAGTTCTTC.

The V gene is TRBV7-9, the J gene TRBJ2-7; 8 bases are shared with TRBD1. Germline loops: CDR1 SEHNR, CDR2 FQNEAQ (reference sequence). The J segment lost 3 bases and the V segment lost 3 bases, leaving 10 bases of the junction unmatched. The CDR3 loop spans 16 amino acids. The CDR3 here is CASSLYPGQVLYEQYF. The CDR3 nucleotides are TGTGCCAGCAGCTTGTACCCGGGACAGGTGCTCTACGAGCAGTACTTC.

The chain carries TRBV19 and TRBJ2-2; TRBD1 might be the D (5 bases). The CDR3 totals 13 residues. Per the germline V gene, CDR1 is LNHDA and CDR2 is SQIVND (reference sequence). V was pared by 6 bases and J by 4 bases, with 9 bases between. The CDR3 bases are TGTGCCAGTAGGGGGCGGTCCACCGGGGAGCTGTTTTTT. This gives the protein CASRGRSTGELFF. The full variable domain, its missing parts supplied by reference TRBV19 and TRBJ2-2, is DGGITQSPKYLFRKEGQNVTLSCEQNLNHDAMYWYRQDPGQGLRLIYYSQIVNDFQKGDIAEGYSVSREKKESFPLTVTSAQKNPTAFYLCASRGRSTGELFFGEGSRLTVL.

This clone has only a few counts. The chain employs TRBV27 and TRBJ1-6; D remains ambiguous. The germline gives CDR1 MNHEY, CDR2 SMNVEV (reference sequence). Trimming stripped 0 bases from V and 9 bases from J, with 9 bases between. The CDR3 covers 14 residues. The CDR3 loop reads CASSLSHNSSPLHF. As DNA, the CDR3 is TGTGCCAGCAGTTTATCCCACAACTCTTCACCCCTCCACTTT.

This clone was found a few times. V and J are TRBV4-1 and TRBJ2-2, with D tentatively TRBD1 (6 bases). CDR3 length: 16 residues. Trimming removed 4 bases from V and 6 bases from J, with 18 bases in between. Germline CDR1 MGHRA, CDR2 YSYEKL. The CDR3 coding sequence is TGCGCCAGCAGCCGAGGACAGAAAGGGTGGCCCGGGGAGCTGTTTTTT. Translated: CASSRGQKGWPGELFF.